This T cell receptor beta chain was obtained from a study of T cell changes during pregnancy in multiple sclerosis. Generated by immunoSEQ multiplex PCR, the TCRdb table keeps only in-frame clones and is missing some. The sample carries fewer than 80,000 clones, about 91% recorded once. This clone was counted once. V dropped 2 bases and J dropped 0 bases, with 7 bases sitting between them. Germline V lookup: CDR1 GTSNPN, CDR2 SVGIG (reference sequence). The CDR3 is 13 amino acids. The source material was CD4+ T cells from peripheral blood mononuclear cells, sampled in the third trimester of pregnancy. The receptor was derived from a female donor in good health, enrolled as a control in a pregnancy study. The V and J genes are TRBV30 and TRBJ1-1; D is unclear. The CDR3 loop is CAWSNNVNTEAFF. The DNA for the CDR3 is TGTGCCTGGAGTAACAACGTGAACACTGAAGCTTTCTTT.